The 13 T cell receptor beta chains given below trace back to one sample, sequenced in a study of OX40 agonist ivuxolimab in advanced cancers. Using immunoSEQ multiplex PCR, the repertoire was profiled, and TCRdb retains in-frame clones only, with some absent. The table shows about 51,000 clones, with 70% to 80% occurring only once. The source material was CD4+ or CD8+ T cells sorted from blood, sampled in a trial of the OX40 agonist ivuxolimab. These receptors all come from an adult with an advanced solid tumor such as melanoma, head and neck, liver or kidney cancer.

V and J are TRBV10-3 and TRBJ2-7; D unclear. Germline V gives CDR1 ENHRY, CDR2 SYGVKD. Deletions cut 6 bases from V and 0 bases from J, with 6 bases between. This CDR3 has 12 amino acids. The CDR3, as DNA: TGTGCCATCAGCGCGAGCTCCTACGAGCAGTACTTC. It yields the protein CAISASSYEQYF.

The rearrangement uses TRBV11-2 and TRBJ2-1, with 13 bases identical to TRBD2. The CDR3 covers 18 residues. The germline V gene has CDR1 SGHAT and CDR2 FQNNGV. V was clipped by 5 bases and J by 9 bases; unmatched bases: 16. The CDR3 spells CASSTGLAGAREVSEQFF. Written as DNA, the CDR3 is TGTGCCAGCAGCACCGGACTAGCGGGAGCTCGTGAAGTCAGTGAGCAGTTCTTC.

This clone turned up a few times. This rearrangement joins TRBV7-2 to TRBJ2-2; tentative D call: TRBD2 (6 bases). Trimming took 4 bases from V and 0 from J, leaving 18 bases between them. Germline V lookup: CDR1 SGHTA, CDR2 FQGNSA. The CDR3 sequence is 18 residues long. CDR3 nucleotides: TGTGCCAGCAGCTCTGTCCCAAGCGGGCCCGCGAACACCGGGGAGCTGTTTTTT. Its protein product is CASSSVPSGPANTGELFF.

J is TRBJ1-1 and V is TRBV19; D gene uncertain. The CDR3 is 16 residues long. The germline gives CDR1 LNHDA, CDR2 SQIVND (reference sequence). Trimming took off 3 bases at V and 0 bases at J, with 14 bases between the two ends. CDR3 DNA: TGTGCCAGTAGTATGGCGGTTGGGCGGATGAACACTGAAGCTTTCTTT. Its protein is CASSMAVGRMNTEAFF.

V gene TRBV7-8 combines with J gene TRBJ1-2; D might be TRBD1 (6 bases). Germline V gives CDR1 SGHVS, CDR2 FQNEAQ. Trimming pared 1 base from V and 4 bases from J, leaving 13 bases between. This CDR3 has 15 residues. As DNA, the CDR3 is TGTGCCAGCAGCTTAGTTCCGGGGGCGTCCTATGGCTACACCTTC. It yields the protein CASSLVPGASYGYTF.

The chain links TRBV6-6 to TRBJ2-3; D gene ambiguous. The CDR3 sequence is 14 residues long. Trimming left V 5 bases short and J 6 bases short, with 15 bases between. CDR1 is MNHNY, CDR2 SVGAGI, per germline (reference sequence). The CDR3 coding sequence is TGTGCCAGCAGTCAACCATCTGGTTTGGATACGCAGTATTTT. This encodes CASSQPSGLDTQYF.

The CDR3 is CASSQSGTSGTVSQYF. CDR3 DNA: TGCGCCAGCAGCCAATCAGGGACTAGCGGGACGGTTTCCCAGTACTTC. V is TRBV4-1 and J is TRBJ2-5; TRBD2 aligns across 13 bases. The CDR3 length is 16 residues. The J segment lost 9 bases and the V segment lost 2 bases, leaving 9 bases of the junction unmatched. The germline CDR1 and CDR2 sequences are MGHRA and YSYEKL.

This sequence joins TRBV5-1 and TRBJ2-5; D unclear. V lost 2 bases to trimming and J lost 0 bases, with 11 bases between them. The length of the CDR3 is 15 residues. The germline V gene has CDR1 SGHRS and CDR2 YFSETQ. CDR3 sequence (DNA): TGCGCCAGCAGCTTCACCCATAGGTACCAAGAGACCCAGTACTTC. Encoded protein: CASSFTHRYQETQYF.

Comment on this clone: A read error may produce the germline difference seen at one junction end. The chain carries TRBV28 and TRBJ1-4, with D tentatively TRBD1 (6 bases). The CDR3 length is 16 residues. Germline V lookup: CDR1 MDHEN, CDR2 SYDVKM. CDR3 in amino acids: CASSLWGAGTNEKLFF. The CDR3 DNA sequence: TGTGCCAGCAGTCTATGGGGGGCGGGCACTAATGAAAAACTGTTTTTT.

This clone appeared a few times. The rearrangement joins TRBV5-1 to TRBJ1-2, with D possibly TRBD1 on 6 matching bases. Germline V CDR1 and CDR2: SGHRS, YFSETQ. Trimming removed 6 bases at V and 4 bases at J, with 25 bases between. The CDR3 length is 17 residues. CDR3 nucleotide sequence: TGCGCCAGCAAAATTACCTGGTGGCAGGGGTTGAGCTATGGCTACACCTTC. Protein sequence: CASKITWWQGLSYGYTF.

This clone qualifies as medium-sized. The chain combines TRBV13 with TRBJ2-1; perhaps TRBD2 as D (5 bases). The germline CDR1 and CDR2 sequences are PRHDT and FYEKMQ (reference sequence). V lost 5 bases and J lost 6, with 14 bases in between. This CDR3 is built from 14 residues. CDR3 sequence reads: CASSTPGSSNEQFF. The CDR3 nucleotides are TGTGCCAGCAGCACACCGGGAAGCAGCAATGAGCAGTTCTTC.

In DNA form, the CDR3 reads TGTGCCAGCAACAACAGGGGATACACTGAAGCTTTCTTT. Protein product: CASNNRGYTEAFF. The chain combines TRBV11-2 with TRBJ1-1; TRBD1 matches at 7 bases. V lost 7 bases, J lost 3 bases, and 5 bases stayed unmatched. The CDR3 loop spans 13 amino acids. Germline V CDR1 and CDR2: SGHAT, FQNNGV.

The chain recombines TRBV28 with TRBJ2-6; D not resolved. V was cut by 3 bases and J by 0 bases, with 9 bases left in between. CDR3 length equals 16 residues. CDR1 and CDR2 (germline): MDHEN, SYDVKM. CDR3 coding DNA: TGTGCCAGCAGTTTGCAACCAGTCTCTGGGGCCAACGTCCTGACTTTC. Translation gives CASSLQPVSGANVLTF. Full variable domain (missing parts from reference TRBV28 and TRBJ2-6): DVKVTQSSRYLVKRTGEKVFLECVQDMDHENMFWYRQDPGLGLRLIYFSYDVKMKEKGDIPEGYSVSREKKERFSLILESASTNQTSMYLCASSLQPVSGANVLTFGAGSRLTVL.